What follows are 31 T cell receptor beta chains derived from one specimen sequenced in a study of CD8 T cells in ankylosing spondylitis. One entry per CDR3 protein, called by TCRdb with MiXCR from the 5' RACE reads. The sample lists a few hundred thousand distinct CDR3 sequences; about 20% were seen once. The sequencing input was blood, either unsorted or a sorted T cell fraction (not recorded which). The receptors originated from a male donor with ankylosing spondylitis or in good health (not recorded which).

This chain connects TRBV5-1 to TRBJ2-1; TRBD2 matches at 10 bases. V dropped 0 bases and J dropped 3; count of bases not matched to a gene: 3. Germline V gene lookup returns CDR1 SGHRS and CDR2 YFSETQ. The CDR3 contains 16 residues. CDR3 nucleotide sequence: TGCGCCAGCAGCTTGGAGGTAGCGGGGGGCTACAATGAGCAGTTCTTC. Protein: CASSLEVAGGYNEQFF.

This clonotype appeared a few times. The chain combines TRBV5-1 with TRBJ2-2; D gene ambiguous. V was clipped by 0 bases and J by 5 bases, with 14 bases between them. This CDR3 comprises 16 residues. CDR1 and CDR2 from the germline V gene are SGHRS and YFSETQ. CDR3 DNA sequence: TGCGCCAGCAGCTTGGCCGGCAGTCGAACGACCGGGGAGCTGTTTTTT. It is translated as CASSLAGSRTTGELFF. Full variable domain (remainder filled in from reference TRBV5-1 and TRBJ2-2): KAGVTQTPRYLIKTRGQQVTLSCSPISGHRSVSWYQQTPGQGLQFLFEYFSETQRNKGNFPGRFSGRQFSNSRSEMNVSTLELGDSALYLCASSLAGSRTTGELFFGEGSRLTVL.

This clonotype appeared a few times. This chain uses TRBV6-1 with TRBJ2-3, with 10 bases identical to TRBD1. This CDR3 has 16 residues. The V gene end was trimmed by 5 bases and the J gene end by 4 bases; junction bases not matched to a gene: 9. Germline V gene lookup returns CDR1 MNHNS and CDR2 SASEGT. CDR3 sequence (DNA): TGTGCCAGCAGTAAAGGACAGGGGGGACAGGCAGATACGCAGTATTTT. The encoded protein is CASSKGQGGQADTQYF.

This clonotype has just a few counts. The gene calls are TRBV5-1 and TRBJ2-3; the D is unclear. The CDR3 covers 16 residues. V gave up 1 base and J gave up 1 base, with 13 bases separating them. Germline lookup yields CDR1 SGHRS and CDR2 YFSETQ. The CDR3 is CASSLRDSAGTDTQYF. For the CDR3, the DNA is TGCGCCAGCAGCTTGAGAGACTCGGCTGGCACAGATACGCAGTATTTT.

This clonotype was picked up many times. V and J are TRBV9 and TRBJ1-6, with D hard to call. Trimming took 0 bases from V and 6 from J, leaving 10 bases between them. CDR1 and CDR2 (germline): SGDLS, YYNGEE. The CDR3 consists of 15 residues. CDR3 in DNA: TGTGCCAGCAGCGTAGGTCAGAGTCTTAATTCACCCCTCCACTTT. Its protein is CASSVGQSLNSPLHF.

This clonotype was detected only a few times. DNA for the CDR3: TGTGCCATCAGGAGTATGGGTTTTTATGGCTACACCTTC. Protein product: CAIRSMGFYGYTF. The chain joins TRBV10-3 to TRBJ1-2; D unclear. The CDR3 runs to 13 residues. Trimming took off 6 bases at V and 5 bases at J, with 13 bases between the two ends. Germline values: CDR1 ENHRY, CDR2 SYGVKD.

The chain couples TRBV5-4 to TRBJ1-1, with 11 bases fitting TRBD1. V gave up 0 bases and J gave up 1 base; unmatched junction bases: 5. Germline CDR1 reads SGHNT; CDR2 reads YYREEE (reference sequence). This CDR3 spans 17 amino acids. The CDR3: CASSLGGQGAGNTEAFF. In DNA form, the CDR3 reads TGTGCCAGCAGCTTGGGTGGACAGGGGGCAGGGAACACTGAAGCTTTCTTT.

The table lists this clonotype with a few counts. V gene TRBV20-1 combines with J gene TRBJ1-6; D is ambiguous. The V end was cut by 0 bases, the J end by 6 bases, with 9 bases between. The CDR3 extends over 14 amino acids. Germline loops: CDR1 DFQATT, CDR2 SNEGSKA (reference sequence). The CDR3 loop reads CSARDLRANSPLHF. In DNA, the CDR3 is TGCAGTGCTAGAGATCTTCGGGCTAATTCACCCCTCCACTTT.

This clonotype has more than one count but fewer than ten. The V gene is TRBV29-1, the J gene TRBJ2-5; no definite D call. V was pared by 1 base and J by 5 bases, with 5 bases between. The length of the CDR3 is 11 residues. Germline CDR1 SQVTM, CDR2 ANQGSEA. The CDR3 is CSVEATETQYF. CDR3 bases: TGCAGCGTTGAAGCCACGGAGACCCAGTACTTC. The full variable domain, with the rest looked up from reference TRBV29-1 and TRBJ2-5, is SAVISQKPSRDICQRGTSLTIQCQVDSQVTMMFWYRQQPGQSLTLIATANQGSEATYESGFVIDKFPISRPNLTFSTLTVSNMSPEDSSIYLCSVEATETQYFGPGTRLLVL.

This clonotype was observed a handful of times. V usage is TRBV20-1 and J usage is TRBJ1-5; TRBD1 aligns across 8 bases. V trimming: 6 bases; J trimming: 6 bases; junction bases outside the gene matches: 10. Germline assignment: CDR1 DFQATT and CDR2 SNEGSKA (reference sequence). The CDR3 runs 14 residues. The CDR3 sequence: CSAKDRVVSQPQHF. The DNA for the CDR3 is TGCAGTGCCAAGGACAGGGTAGTCAGTCAGCCCCAGCATTTT.

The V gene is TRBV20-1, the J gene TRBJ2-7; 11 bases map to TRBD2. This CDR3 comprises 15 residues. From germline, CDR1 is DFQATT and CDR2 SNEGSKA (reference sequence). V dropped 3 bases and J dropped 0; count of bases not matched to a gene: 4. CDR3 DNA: TGCAGTGCTAGCGCCCTAGCGGGAGGCTCCTACGAGCAGTACGTC. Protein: CSASALAGGSYEQYV.

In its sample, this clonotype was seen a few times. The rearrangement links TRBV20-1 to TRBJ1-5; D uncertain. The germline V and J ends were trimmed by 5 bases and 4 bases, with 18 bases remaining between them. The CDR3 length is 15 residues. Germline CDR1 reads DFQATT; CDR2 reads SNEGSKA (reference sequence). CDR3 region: CSAPNLGSPNQPQHF. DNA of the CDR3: TGCAGTGCTCCCAATTTGGGTTCCCCAAATCAGCCCCAGCATTTT.

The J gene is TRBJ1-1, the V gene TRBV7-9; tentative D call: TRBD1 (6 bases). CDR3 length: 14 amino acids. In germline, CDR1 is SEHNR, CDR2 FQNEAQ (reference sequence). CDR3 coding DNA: TGTGCGACTCTTCGGGGGGCCTCGAACACTGAAGCTTTCTTT. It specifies CATLRGASNTEAFF. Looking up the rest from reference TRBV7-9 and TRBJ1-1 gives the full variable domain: DTGVSQNPRHKITKRGQNVTFRCDPISEHNRLYWYRQTLGQGPEFLTYFQNEAQLEKSRLLSDRFSAERPKGSFSTLEIQRTEQGDSAMYLCATLRGASNTEAFFGQGTRLTVV.

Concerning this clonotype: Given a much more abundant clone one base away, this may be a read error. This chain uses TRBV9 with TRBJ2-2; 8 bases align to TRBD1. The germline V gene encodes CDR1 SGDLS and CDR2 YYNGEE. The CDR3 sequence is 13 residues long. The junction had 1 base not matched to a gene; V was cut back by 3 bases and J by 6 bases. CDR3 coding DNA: TGTGCCAGCAGCGAGACAGGGGCCGGGGAGCTGTTTTTT. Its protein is CASSETGAGELFF.

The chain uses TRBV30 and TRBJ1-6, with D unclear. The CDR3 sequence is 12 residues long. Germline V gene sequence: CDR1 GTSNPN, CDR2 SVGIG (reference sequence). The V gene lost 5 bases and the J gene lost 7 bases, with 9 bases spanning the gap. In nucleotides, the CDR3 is TGTGCCTGGGGCCGGGAAAATTCACCCCTCCACTTT. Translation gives CAWGRENSPLHF. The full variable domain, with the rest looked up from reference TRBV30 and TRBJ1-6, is SQTIHQWPATLVQPVGSPLSLECTVEGTSNPNLYWYRQAAGRGLQLLFYSVGIGQISSEVPQNLSASRPQDRQFILSSKKLLLSDSGFYLCAWGRENSPLHFGNGTRLTVT.

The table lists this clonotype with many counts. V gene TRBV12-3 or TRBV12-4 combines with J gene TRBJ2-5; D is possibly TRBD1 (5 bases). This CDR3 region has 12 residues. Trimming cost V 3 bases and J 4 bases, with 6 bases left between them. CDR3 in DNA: TGTGCCAGCAGTTTTCAGGGAGAGACCCAGTACTTC. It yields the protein CASSFQGETQYF.

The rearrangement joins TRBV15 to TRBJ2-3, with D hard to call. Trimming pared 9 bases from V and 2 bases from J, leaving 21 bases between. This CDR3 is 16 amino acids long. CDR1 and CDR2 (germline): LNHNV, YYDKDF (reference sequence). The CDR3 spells CATRDTRTWDTDTQYF. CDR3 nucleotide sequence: TGTGCCACACGAGACACCAGAACCTGGGACACAGATACGCAGTATTTT.

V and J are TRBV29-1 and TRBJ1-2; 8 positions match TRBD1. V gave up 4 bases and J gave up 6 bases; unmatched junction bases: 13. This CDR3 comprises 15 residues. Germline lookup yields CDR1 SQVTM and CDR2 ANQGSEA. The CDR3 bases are TGCAGCGTTGGTGGCAGGGGGCGCGGAGCGGATGGCTACACCTTC. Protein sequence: CSVGGRGRGADGYTF. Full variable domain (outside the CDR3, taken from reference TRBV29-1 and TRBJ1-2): SAVISQKPSRDICQRGTSLTIQCQVDSQVTMMFWYRQQPGQSLTLIATANQGSEATYESGFVIDKFPISRPNLTFSTLTVSNMSPEDSSIYLCSVGGRGRGADGYTFGSGTRLTVV.

CDR3 in amino acids: CASSTTGGRTGELFF. The CDR3 region has the DNA TGCGCCAGCAGCACCACGGGGGGACGCACCGGGGAGCTGTTTTTT. V gene TRBV5-1 combines with J gene TRBJ2-2; TRBD2 agrees at 7 bases. V gave up 4 bases and J gave up 4 bases; unmatched junction bases: 7. CDR3 size: 15 residues. CDR1 SGHRS and CDR2 YFSETQ come from the germline V gene.

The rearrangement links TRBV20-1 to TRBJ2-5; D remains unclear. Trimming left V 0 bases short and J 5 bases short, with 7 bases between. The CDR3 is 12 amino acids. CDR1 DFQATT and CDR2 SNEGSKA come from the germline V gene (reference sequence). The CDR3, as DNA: TGCAGTGCTAGAGACGCATGGGAGACCCAGTACTTC. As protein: CSARDAWETQYF.

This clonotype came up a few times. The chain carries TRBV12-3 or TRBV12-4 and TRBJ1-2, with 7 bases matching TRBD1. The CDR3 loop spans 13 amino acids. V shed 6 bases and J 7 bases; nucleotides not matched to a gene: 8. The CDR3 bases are TGTGCCAGCAGAAATAGGGGGCGTGGTGGCTACACCTTC. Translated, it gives CASRNRGRGGYTF.

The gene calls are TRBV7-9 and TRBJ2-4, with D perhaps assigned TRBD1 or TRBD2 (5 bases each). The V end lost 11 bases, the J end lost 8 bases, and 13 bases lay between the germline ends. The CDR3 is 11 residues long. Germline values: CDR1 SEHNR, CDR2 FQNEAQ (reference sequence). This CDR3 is CASGTDHIQYF. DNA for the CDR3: TGTGCCTCCGGGACCGACCACATTCAGTACTTC.

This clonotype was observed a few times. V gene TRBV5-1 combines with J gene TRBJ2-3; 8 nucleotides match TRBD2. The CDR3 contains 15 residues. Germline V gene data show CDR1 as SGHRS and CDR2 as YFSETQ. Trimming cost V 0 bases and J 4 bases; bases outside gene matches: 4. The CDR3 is CASSLGGLVADTQYF. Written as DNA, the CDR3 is TGCGCCAGCAGCTTGGGGGGACTAGTCGCAGATACGCAGTATTTT. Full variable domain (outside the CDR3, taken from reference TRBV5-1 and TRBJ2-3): KAGVTQTPRYLIKTRGQQVTLSCSPISGHRSVSWYQQTPGQGLQFLFEYFSETQRNKGNFPGRFSGRQFSNSRSEMNVSTLELGDSALYLCASSLGGLVADTQYFGPGTRLTVL.

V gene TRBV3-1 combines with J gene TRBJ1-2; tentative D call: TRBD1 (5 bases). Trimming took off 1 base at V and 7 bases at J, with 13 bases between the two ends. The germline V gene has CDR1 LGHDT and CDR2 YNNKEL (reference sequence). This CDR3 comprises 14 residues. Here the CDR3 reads CASSQAGTATGYTF. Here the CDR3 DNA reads TGTGCCAGCAGCCAAGCAGGGACTGCAACTGGCTACACCTTC.

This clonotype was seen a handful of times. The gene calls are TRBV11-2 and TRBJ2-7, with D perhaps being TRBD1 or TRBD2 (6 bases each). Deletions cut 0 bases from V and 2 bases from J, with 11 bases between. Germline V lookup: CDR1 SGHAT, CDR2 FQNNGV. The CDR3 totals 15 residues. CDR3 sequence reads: CASSLEWGATYEQYV. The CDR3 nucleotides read TGTGCCAGCAGCTTAGAGTGGGGGGCCACCTACGAGCAGTACGTC.

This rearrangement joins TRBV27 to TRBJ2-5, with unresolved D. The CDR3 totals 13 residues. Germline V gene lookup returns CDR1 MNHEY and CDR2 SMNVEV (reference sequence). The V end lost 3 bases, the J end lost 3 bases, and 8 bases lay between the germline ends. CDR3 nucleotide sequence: TGTGCCAGCAGTTTTGATAAAAAAGAGACCCAGTACTTC. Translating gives CASSFDKKETQYF.

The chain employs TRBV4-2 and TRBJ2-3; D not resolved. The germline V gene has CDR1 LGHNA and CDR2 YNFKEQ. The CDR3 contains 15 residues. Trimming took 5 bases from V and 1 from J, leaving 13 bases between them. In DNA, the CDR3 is TGTGCCAGCAGCTCGGACGGTGGGGGCACAGATACGCAGTATTTT. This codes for CASSSDGGGTDTQYF.

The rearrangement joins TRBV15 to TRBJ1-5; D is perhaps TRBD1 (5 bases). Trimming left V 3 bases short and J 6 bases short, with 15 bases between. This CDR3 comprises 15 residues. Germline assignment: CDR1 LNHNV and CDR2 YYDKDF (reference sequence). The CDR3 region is CATSRTRTQAQPQHF. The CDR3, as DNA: TGTGCCACCAGCAGGACAAGGACACAGGCTCAGCCCCAGCATTTT.

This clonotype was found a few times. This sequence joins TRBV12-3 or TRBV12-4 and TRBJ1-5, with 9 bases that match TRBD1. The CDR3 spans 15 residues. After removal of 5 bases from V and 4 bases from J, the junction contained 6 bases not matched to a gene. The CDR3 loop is CASSATGGWNQPQHF. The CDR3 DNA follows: TGTGCCAGCAGTGCTACAGGGGGCTGGAATCAGCCCCAGCATTTT.

In DNA form, the CDR3 reads TGCGCCAGCAGCCCTGGGGGACTAGCGGGACGCAATGAGCAGTTCTTC. Amino acid sequence: CASSPGGLAGRNEQFF. The rearrangement links TRBV5-1 to TRBJ2-1; TRBD2 matches at 13 bases. Germline CDR1 is SGHRS and CDR2 is YFSETQ. The J segment lost 6 bases and the V segment lost 4 bases, leaving 7 bases of the junction unmatched. The CDR3 extends over 16 amino acids.

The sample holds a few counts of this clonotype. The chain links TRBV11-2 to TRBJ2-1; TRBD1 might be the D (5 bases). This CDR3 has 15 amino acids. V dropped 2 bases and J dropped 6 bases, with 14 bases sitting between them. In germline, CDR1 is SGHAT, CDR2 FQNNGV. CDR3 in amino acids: CASSLSARVTNEQFF. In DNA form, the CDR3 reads TGTGCCAGCAGCTTATCGGCCAGGGTGACCAATGAGCAGTTCTTC. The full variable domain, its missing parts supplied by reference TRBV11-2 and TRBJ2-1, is EAGVAQSPRYKIIEKRQSVAFWCNPISGHATLYWYQQILGQGPKLLIQFQNNGVVDDSQLPKDRFSAERLKGVDSTLKIQPAKLEDSAVYLCASSLSARVTNEQFFGPGTRLTVL.